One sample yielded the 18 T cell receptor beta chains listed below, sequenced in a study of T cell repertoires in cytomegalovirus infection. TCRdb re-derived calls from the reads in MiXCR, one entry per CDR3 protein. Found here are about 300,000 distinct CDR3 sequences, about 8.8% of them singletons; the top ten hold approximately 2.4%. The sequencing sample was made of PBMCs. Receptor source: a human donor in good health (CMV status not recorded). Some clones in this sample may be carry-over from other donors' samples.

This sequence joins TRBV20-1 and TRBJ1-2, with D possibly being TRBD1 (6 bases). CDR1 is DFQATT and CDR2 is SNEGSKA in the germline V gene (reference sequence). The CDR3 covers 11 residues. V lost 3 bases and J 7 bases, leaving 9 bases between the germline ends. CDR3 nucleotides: TGCAGTGCTAGGGAAGGGGGTGGCTACACCTTC. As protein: CSAREGGGYTF.

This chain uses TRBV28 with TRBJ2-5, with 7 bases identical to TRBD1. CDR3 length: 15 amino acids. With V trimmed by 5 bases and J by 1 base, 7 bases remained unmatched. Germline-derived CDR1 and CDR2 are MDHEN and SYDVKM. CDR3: CASSLLGTAQETQYF. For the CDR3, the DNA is TGTGCCAGCAGTCTACTTGGGACAGCCCAAGAGACCCAGTACTTC.

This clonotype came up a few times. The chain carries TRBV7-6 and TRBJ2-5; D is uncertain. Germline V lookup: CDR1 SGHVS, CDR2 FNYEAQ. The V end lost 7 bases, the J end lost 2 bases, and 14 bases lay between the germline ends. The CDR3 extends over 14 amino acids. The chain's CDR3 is CASTETVVQETQYF. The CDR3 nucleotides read TGTGCCAGCACCGAGACGGTTGTGCAAGAGACCCAGTACTTC.

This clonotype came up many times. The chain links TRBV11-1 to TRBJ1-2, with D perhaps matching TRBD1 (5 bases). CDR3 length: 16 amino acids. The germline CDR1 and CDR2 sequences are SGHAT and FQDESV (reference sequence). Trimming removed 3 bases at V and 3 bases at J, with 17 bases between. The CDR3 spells CASSFASGGNDYGYTF. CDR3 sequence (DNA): TGTGCCAGCAGCTTCGCGTCCGGGGGGAACGACTATGGCTACACCTTC.

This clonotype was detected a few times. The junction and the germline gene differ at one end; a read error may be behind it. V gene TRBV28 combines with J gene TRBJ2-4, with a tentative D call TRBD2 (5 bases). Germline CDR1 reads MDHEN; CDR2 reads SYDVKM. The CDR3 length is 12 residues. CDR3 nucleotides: TGTGCCAGCAGCCCCTCCGGGGTGGTAGTAACCTTC. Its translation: CASSPSGVVVTF.

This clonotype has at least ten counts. CDR3 loop: CASSTGTSGQETQYF. The CDR3 coding sequence is TGTGCCAGCAGCACAGGGACTAGCGGCCAAGAGACCCAGTACTTC. V is TRBV7-9 and J is TRBJ2-5; 11 bases agree with TRBD2. This CDR3 region has 15 residues. Germline trimming cut 5 bases from V and 1 base from J; bases unmatched to any gene: 3. The germline V gene has CDR1 SEHNR and CDR2 FQNEAQ (reference sequence).

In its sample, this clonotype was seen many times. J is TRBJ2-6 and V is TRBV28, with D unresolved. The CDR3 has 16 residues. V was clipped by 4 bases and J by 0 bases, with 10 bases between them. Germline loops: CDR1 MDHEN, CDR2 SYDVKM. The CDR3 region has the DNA TGTGCCAGCAGTTGGGCAGGAAGCTCTGGGGCCAACGTCCTGACTTTC. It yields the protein CASSWAGSSGANVLTF.

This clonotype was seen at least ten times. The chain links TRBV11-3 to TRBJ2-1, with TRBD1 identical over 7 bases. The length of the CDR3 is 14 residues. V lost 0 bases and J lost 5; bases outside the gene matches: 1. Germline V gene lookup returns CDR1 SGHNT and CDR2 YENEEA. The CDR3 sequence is CASSLETGNNEQFF. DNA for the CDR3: TGTGCCAGCAGCTTAGAGACAGGGAACAATGAGCAGTTCTTC.

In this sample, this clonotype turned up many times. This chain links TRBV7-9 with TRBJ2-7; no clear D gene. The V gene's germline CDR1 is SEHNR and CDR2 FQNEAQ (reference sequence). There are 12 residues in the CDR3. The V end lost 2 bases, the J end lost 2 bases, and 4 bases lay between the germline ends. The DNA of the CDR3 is TGTGCCAGCAGCTTAAATGCCTACGAGCAGTACTTC. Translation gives CASSLNAYEQYF.

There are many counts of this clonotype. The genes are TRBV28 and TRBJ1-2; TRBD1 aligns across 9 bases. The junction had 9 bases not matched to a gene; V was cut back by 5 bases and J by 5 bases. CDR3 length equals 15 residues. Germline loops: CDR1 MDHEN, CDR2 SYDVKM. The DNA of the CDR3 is TGTGCCAGCAGTGCCCATGGACAGGGGCGGTATGGCTACACCTTC. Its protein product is CASSAHGQGRYGYTF.

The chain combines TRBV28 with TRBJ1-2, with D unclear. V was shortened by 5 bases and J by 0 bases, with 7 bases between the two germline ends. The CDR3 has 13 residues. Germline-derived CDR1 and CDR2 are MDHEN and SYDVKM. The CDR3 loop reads CASSPEPNYGYTF. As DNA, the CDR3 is TGTGCCAGCAGTCCTGAGCCTAACTATGGCTACACCTTC.

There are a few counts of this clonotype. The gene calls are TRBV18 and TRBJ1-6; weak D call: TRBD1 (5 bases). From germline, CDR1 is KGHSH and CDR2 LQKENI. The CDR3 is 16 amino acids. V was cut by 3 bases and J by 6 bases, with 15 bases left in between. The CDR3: CASSPGMAGSNSPLHF. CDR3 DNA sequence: TGTGCCAGCTCACCCGGAATGGCAGGGTCTAATTCACCCCTCCACTTT.

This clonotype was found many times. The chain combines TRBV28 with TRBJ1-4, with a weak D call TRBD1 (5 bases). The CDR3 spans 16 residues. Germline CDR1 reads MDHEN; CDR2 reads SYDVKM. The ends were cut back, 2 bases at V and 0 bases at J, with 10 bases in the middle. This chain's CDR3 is CASSLRGAATNEKLFF. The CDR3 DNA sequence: TGTGCCAGCAGTTTAAGAGGGGCGGCAACTAATGAAAAACTGTTTTTT.

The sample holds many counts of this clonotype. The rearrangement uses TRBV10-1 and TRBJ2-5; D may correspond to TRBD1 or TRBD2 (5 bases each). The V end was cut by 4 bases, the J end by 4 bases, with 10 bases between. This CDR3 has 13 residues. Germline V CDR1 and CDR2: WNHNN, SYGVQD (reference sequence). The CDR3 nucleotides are TGCGCCAGCAGTGGGGGACCCCCAGAGACCCAGTACTTC. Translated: CASSGGPPETQYF.

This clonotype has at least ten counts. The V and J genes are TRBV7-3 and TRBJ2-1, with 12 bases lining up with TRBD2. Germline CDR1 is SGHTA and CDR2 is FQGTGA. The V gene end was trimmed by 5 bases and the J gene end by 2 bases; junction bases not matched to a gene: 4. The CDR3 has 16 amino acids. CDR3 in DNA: TGTGCCAGCAGCACGACTAGCGGGGGCCCCTACAATGAGCAGTTCTTC. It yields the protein CASSTTSGGPYNEQFF.

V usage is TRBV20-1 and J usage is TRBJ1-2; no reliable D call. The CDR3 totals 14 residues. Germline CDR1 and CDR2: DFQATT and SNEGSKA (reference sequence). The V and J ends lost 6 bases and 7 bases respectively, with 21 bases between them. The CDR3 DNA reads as TGCAGTGCAAGGAATCCAGGACCTTTGACTGGCTACACCTTC. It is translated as CSARNPGPLTGYTF.

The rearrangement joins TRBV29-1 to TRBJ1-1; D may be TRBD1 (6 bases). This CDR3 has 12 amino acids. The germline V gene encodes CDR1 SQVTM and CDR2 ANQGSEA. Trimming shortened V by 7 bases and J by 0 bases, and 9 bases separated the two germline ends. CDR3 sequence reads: CSGGHLNTEAFF. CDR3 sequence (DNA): TGCAGCGGGGGACACTTGAACACTGAAGCTTTCTTT.

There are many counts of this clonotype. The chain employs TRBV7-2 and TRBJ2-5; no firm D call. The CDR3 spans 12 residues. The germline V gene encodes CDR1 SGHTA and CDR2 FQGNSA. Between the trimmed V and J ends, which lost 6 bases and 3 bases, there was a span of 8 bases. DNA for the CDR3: TGTGCCAGCAGTCTTACGAAAGAGACCCAGTACTTC. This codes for CASSLTKETQYF.